These 22 T cell receptor beta chains share one sample of origin, sequenced in a study of blood T cell repertoires in COVID-19 (dated by TCRdb to the early 2020s). Receptor libraries were prepared by the immunoSEQ multiplex PCR assay. This immuneACCESS table, as held by TCRdb, lists in-frame sequences with V and J called but not all clones. Of the missing ones, under half trace to an unresolved V gene in checked studies; the others have no known cause. The sample table records about 100,000 clones; less than 85% of these occur just once. The biggest ten clones account for more than 1.5% of the sample. The sample taken for sequencing was peripheral blood. The source of these receptors is a woman in her 70s with active or convalescent COVID-19.

This clone was observed a few times. V gene TRBV3-1 (or the pseudogene TRBV3-2) combines with J gene TRBJ2-7, with D unresolved. The CDR3 sequence is 11 residues long. Trimming shortened V by 1 base and J by 6 bases, and 4 bases separated the two germline ends. Germline CDR1 is LGHDT and CDR2 is YNNKEL (reference sequence). The CDR3 is CASSQGGEQYF. The CDR3 coding sequence is TGTGCCAGCAGCCAAGGCGGCGAGCAGTACTTC.

The chain employs TRBV5-1 and TRBJ2-3; the D gene is possibly TRBD2 (6 bases). Trimming pared 1 base from V and 6 bases from J, leaving 9 bases between. The length of the CDR3 is 13 residues. Germline loops: CDR1 SGHRS, CDR2 YFSETQ. The CDR3 DNA follows: TGCGCCAGCAGCTTGACTAGCAGGGATACGCAGTATTTT. Protein sequence: CASSLTSRDTQYF. Combining the CDR3 with reference TRBV5-1 and TRBJ2-3 gives the whole variable domain KAGVTQTPRYLIKTRGQQVTLSCSPISGHRSVSWYQQTPGQGLQFLFEYFSETQRNKGNFPGRFSGRQFSNSRSEMNVSTLELGDSALYLCASSLTSRDTQYFGPGTRLTVL.

The chain combines TRBV7-2 with TRBJ2-7; 15 nucleotides agree with TRBD2. The V segment lost 3 bases and the J segment 7 bases; nucleotides outside the gene matches: 10. The CDR3 runs 17 residues. Germline CDR1 and CDR2: SGHTA and FQGNSA. The CDR3 loop is CASSFSGTSGRLWEQYF. The DNA of the CDR3 is TGTGCCAGCAGCTTCTCCGGGACTAGCGGGAGGCTTTGGGAGCAGTACTTC.

The chain recombines TRBV19 with TRBJ1-2; D is possibly TRBD1 (5 bases). CDR3 length: 11 amino acids. Trimming shortened V by 5 bases and J by 8 bases, and 9 bases separated the two germline ends. The germline V gene encodes CDR1 LNHDA and CDR2 SQIVND (reference sequence). Here the CDR3 DNA reads TGTGCCAGTAGTTGGCAGGGAGGCTACACCTTC. Amino acids: CASSWQGGYTF.

This rearrangement joins TRBV28 to TRBJ2-7; D gene unclear. The V end lost 6 bases, the J end lost 3 bases, and 9 bases lay between the germline ends. The CDR3 extends over 12 amino acids. Germline assignment: CDR1 MDHEN and CDR2 SYDVKM. CDR3 sequence (DNA): TGTGCCAGCAGCCCTGGGCGCTACGAGCAGTACTTC. Protein: CASSPGRYEQYF.

The chain employs TRBV5-6 and TRBJ2-7, with 12 bases lining up with TRBD1. The CDR3 has 14 residues. Germline-derived CDR1 and CDR2 are SGHDT and YYEEEE. Losses at the gene ends were 3 bases for V and 7 bases for J; bases not matched to a gene: 5. CDR3 loop: CASSSGQGAGEQYF. As DNA, the CDR3 is TGTGCCAGCAGCTCGGGACAGGGGGCTGGGGAGCAGTACTTC.

The V and J genes are TRBV28 and TRBJ1-6; 7 nucleotides align to TRBD1. The length of the CDR3 is 13 residues. J was trimmed by 6 bases and V by 6 bases; bases with no gene match: 2. Germline V gene sequence: CDR1 MDHEN, CDR2 SYDVKM. In nucleotides, the CDR3 is TGTGCCAGCAGCAGGGACAGTAATTCACCCCTCCACTTT. It codes for CASSRDSNSPLHF.

V and J are TRBV30 and TRBJ1-5; D not resolved. This CDR3 contains 13 residues. Germline values: CDR1 GTSNPN, CDR2 SVGIG (reference sequence). V was cut by 0 bases and J by 2 bases, with 5 bases left in between. Here the CDR3 reads CAWSVFGNQPQHF. Here the CDR3 DNA reads TGTGCCTGGAGTGTATTCGGCAATCAGCCCCAGCATTTT.

The CDR3 is CASSIGWSGNTGELFF. CDR3 in DNA: TGTGCCAGTAGTATCGGCTGGTCGGGGAACACCGGGGAGCTGTTTTTT. The chain has TRBV19 and TRBJ2-2; D gene ambiguous. Germline V lookup: CDR1 LNHDA, CDR2 SQIVND (reference sequence). CDR3 length equals 16 residues. The V gene lost 3 bases and the J gene lost 1 base, with 12 bases spanning the gap.

This clone was picked up one time. This chain uses TRBV11-2 with TRBJ1-1; TRBD1 matches at 10 bases. The germline V gene encodes CDR1 SGHAT and CDR2 FQNNGV. Losses at the gene ends were 5 bases for V and 3 bases for J; bases not matched to a gene: 6. This CDR3 region has 15 residues. The CDR3 nucleotides read TGTGCCAGCAGCCTGACAGGGGGCAGAGACACTGAAGCTTTCTTT. Its protein is CASSLTGGRDTEAFF. The full variable domain, completed using reference TRBV11-2 and TRBJ1-1, is EAGVAQSPRYKIIEKRQSVAFWCNPISGHATLYWYQQILGQGPKLLIQFQNNGVVDDSQLPKDRFSAERLKGVDSTLKIQPAKLEDSAVYLCASSLTGGRDTEAFFGQGTRLTVV.

The rearrangement joins TRBV19 to TRBJ1-3, with TRBD1 matching 7 bases. Germline lookup yields CDR1 LNHDA and CDR2 SQIVND (reference sequence). V was pared by 3 bases and J by 0 bases, with 8 bases of the junction left unmatched. The CDR3 is 17 amino acids. The CDR3 loop reads CASSMSGQLTSGNTIYF. The CDR3 nucleotides read TGTGCCAGTAGTATGTCGGGACAGCTCACCTCTGGAAACACCATATATTTT.

The chain is built from TRBV28 and TRBJ1-5, with a tentative D call TRBD1 (6 bases). The V gene lost 6 bases and the J gene lost 6 bases, with 12 bases spanning the gap. The CDR3 spans 13 residues. Germline CDR1 reads MDHEN; CDR2 reads SYDVKM. The CDR3 DNA follows: TGTGCCAGCAGACGAACAGGGTCTCAGCCCCAGCATTTT. Translating it yields CASRRTGSQPQHF. Full variable domain (rest looked up from reference TRBV28 and TRBJ1-5): DVKVTQSSRYLVKRTGEKVFLECVQDMDHENMFWYRQDPGLGLRLIYFSYDVKMKEKGDIPEGYSVSREKKERFSLILESASTNQTSMYLCASRRTGSQPQHFGDGTRLSIL.

The J gene is TRBJ1-1, the V gene TRBV5-1; no firm D call. The length of the CDR3 is 14 residues. Germline CDR1 is SGHRS and CDR2 is YFSETQ. The V gene lost 0 bases and the J gene lost 0 bases, with 6 bases spanning the gap. CDR3 nucleotide sequence: TGCGCCAGCAGCTTGGACGGGGTGAACACTGAAGCTTTCTTT. Amino acid sequence: CASSLDGVNTEAFF. Full variable domain (remainder filled in from reference TRBV5-1 and TRBJ1-1): KAGVTQTPRYLIKTRGQQVTLSCSPISGHRSVSWYQQTPGQGLQFLFEYFSETQRNKGNFPGRFSGRQFSNSRSEMNVSTLELGDSALYLCASSLDGVNTEAFFGQGTRLTVV.

This clone was seen more than once but under ten times. The V gene is TRBV10-3, the J gene TRBJ1-1, with TRBD1 identical over 8 bases. Losses at the gene ends were 10 bases for V and 3 bases for J; bases not matched to a gene: 10. The CDR3 sequence is 14 residues long. CDR1 is ENHRY, CDR2 SYGVKD, per germline. Written as DNA, the CDR3 is TGTGCCACCCAGGGGGCGCTTAGGGACACTGAAGCTTTCTTT. It yields the protein CATQGALRDTEAFF.

V and J are TRBV5-4 and TRBJ1-1; 9 nucleotides line up with TRBD1. V lost 3 bases, J lost 5 bases, and 2 bases stayed unmatched. In germline, CDR1 is SGHNT, CDR2 YYREEE (reference sequence). The CDR3 is made up of 13 amino acids. CDR3 in amino acids: CASSYRGRTEAFF. The CDR3 DNA follows: TGTGCCAGCAGCTACAGGGGGCGAACTGAAGCTTTCTTT.

The V and J genes are TRBV5-4 and TRBJ1-5; no clear D gene. Germline CDR1 reads SGHNT; CDR2 reads YYREEE (reference sequence). Trimming cost V 0 bases and J 6 bases, with 10 bases left between them. This CDR3 contains 14 residues. Written as DNA, the CDR3 is TGTGCCAGCAGCTTGGATCCGGAGGTTCAGCCCCAGCATTTT. Its translation is CASSLDPEVQPQHF.

This clone showed up just a few times. The rearrangement uses TRBV7-3 and TRBJ1-1; unclear D gene. CDR1 and CDR2 from the germline V gene are SGHTA and FQGTGA. V shed 1 base and J shed 1 base, with 7 bases lying between them. The CDR3 sequence is 14 residues long. In nucleotides, the CDR3 is TGTGCCAGCAGCTTAATGGCAGAGAACACTGAAGCTTTCTTT. Protein product: CASSLMAENTEAFF.

The CDR3 nucleotides read TGTGCCAGCAGCCCGCGGCGAGGGGGCTCCAATCCTACCGGGGAGCTGTTTTTT. Translated, it gives CASSPRRGGSNPTGELFF. The chain employs TRBV9 and TRBJ2-2, with 7 bases identical to TRBD1. This CDR3 is 18 amino acids long. Germline CDR1 is SGDLS and CDR2 is YYNGEE. The V gene end was trimmed by 4 bases and the J gene end by 5 bases; junction bases not matched to a gene: 17. The full variable domain, in which reference TRBV9 and TRBJ2-2 provide the parts outside the CDR3, is DSGVTQTPKHLITATGQRVTLRCSPRSGDLSVYWYQQSLDQGLQFLIQYYNGEERAKGNILERFSAQQFPDLHSELNLSSLELGDSALYFCASSPRRGGSNPTGELFFGEGSRLTVL.

The J gene is TRBJ2-5, the V gene TRBV5-1; 10 bases match TRBD1. The CDR3 consists of 17 residues. CDR1 is SGHRS and CDR2 is YFSETQ in the germline V gene. The J segment lost 5 bases and the V segment lost 2 bases, leaving 12 bases of the junction unmatched. CDR3 loop: CASSFSSGTGDLETQYF. DNA of the CDR3: TGCGCCAGCAGCTTTAGCAGCGGGACAGGGGATTTGGAGACCCAGTACTTC.

V usage is TRBV18 and J usage is TRBJ1-2; D gene uncertain. Germline CDR1 KGHSH, CDR2 LQKENI. The germline V and J ends were trimmed by 5 bases and 2 bases, with 9 bases remaining between them. This CDR3 has 13 residues. The CDR3 protein is CASSEGENYGYTF. DNA for the CDR3: TGTGCCAGCTCAGAGGGTGAGAACTATGGCTACACCTTC.

This clone occurred once. The chain has TRBV2 and TRBJ2-7; 8 bases map to TRBD1. The CDR3 extends over 13 amino acids. Looked up from germline, CDR1 is SNHLY and CDR2 is FYNNEI. The J segment lost 5 bases and the V segment lost 4 bases, leaving 4 bases of the junction unmatched. This CDR3 reads CASSGQGKNEQYF. DNA for the CDR3: TGTGCCAGCAGTGGACAGGGGAAGAACGAGCAGTACTTC.

The V and J genes are TRBV6-5 and TRBJ1-1, with D perhaps matching TRBD1 (6 bases). The V gene's germline CDR1 is MNHEY and CDR2 SVGAGI. The CDR3 has 15 residues. Trimming took 6 bases from V and 3 from J, leaving 17 bases between them. The CDR3, as DNA: TGTGCCAGCAGCGACCCACAGGGTAGAGACACTGAAGCTTTCTTT. It encodes CASSDPQGRDTEAFF.